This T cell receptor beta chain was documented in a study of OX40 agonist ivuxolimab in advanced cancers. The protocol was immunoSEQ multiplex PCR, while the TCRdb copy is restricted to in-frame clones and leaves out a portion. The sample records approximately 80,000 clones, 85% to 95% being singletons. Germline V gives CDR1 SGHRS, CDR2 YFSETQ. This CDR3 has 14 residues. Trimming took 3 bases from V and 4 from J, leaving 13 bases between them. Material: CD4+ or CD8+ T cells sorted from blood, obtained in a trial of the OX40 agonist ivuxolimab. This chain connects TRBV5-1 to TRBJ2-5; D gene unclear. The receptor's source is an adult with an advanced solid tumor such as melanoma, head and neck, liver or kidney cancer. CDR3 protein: CASSSSHVGETQYF. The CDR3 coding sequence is TGCGCCAGCAGCTCTTCGCATGTAGGAGAGACCCAGTACTTC.